The 26 T cell receptor beta chains below all came from one sample that was sequenced in a study of beta chain features in type 1 diabetes. Investigators reverse transcribed all isolated RNA, so they sequenced expressed TCRB transcripts. Some clones are missing from TCRdb's copy, which holds only in-frame ones; the method was immunoSEQ multiplex PCR. The table records some 270,000 clones, 14% of them present only once. Sequencing input: naive CD4+ T cells from blood. These receptors originate from a woman in her thirties or forties in good health.

This clone was observed a few times. CDR3 nucleotide sequence: TGCGCCAGCAGCCAATCCCTCGGGGGGCGGACCGGGGAGCTGTTTTTT. Translated: CASSQSLGGRTGELFF. The rearrangement joins TRBV4-3 to TRBJ2-2; D may be TRBD2 (7 bases). The CDR3 consists of 16 residues. Trimming took 2 bases from V and 5 from J, leaving 15 bases between them. Germline-derived CDR1 and CDR2 are LGHNA and YSLEER.

The chain employs TRBV19 and TRBJ1-6, with TRBD1 matching 8 bases. The CDR3 totals 15 residues. The germline gives CDR1 LNHDA, CDR2 SQIVND (reference sequence). V lost 2 bases to trimming and J lost 14 bases; unmatched junction nucleotides: 11. CDR3 sequence reads: CASSIPGGANIALHF. CDR3 DNA: TGTGCCAGTAGTATACCAGGGGGCGCAAATATCGCCCTCCACTTT.

This clone has only a few counts. The chain recombines TRBV27 with TRBJ1-1; D is unresolved. CDR3 size: 15 residues. Trimming took 6 bases from V and 1 from J, leaving 15 bases between them. Germline assignment: CDR1 MNHEY and CDR2 SMNVEV (reference sequence). The CDR3 DNA is TGTGCCAGCAGCCGGGGTCCAGTCCCGAACACTGAAGCTTTCTTT. It is translated as CASSRGPVPNTEAFF.

This rearrangement joins TRBV19 to TRBJ2-3; D may be TRBD2 (5 bases). This CDR3 contains 15 residues. V gave up 3 bases and J gave up 3 bases, with 13 bases separating them. CDR1 LNHDA and CDR2 SQIVND come from the germline V gene (reference sequence). CDR3: CASSITGVITDTQYF. CDR3 sequence (DNA): TGTGCCAGTAGTATCACCGGGGTTATAACAGATACGCAGTATTTT. Variable domain in full (rest from reference TRBV19 and TRBJ2-3): DGGITQSPKYLFRKEGQNVTLSCEQNLNHDAMYWYRQDPGQGLRLIYYSQIVNDFQKGDIAEGYSVSREKKESFPLTVTSAQKNPTAFYLCASSITGVITDTQYFGPGTRLTVL.

The rearrangement links TRBV19 to TRBJ2-3, with 11 bases identical to TRBD2. V was pared by 4 bases and J by 2 bases, with 14 bases of the junction left unmatched. Germline loops: CDR1 LNHDA, CDR2 SQIVND (reference sequence). This CDR3 is 19 amino acids long. The CDR3 loop reads CASSTYTSGGASFTDTQYF. For the CDR3, the DNA is TGTGCCAGTAGTACGTACACTAGCGGGGGCGCCTCGTTCACAGATACGCAGTATTTT.

This clone was observed a few times. The chain joins TRBV19 to TRBJ2-2; 9 bases agree with TRBD1. The CDR3 is made up of 14 amino acids. Germline CDR1 and CDR2: LNHDA and SQIVND (reference sequence). V lost 5 bases and J lost 7; bases outside the gene matches: 5. CDR3 coding DNA: TGTGCCAGTAGTTCACAGGGGGCGATCGGGGAGCTGTTTTTT. Translating it yields CASSSQGAIGELFF.

This chain joins TRBV2 and TRBJ1-2; the D is unclear. The CDR3 contains 11 residues. Germline CDR1 and CDR2: SNHLY and FYNNEI. The CDR3 nucleotides read TGTGCAAAGCACGCGGGGAACGGCTACACCTTC. Protein product: CAKHAGNGYTF.

The rearrangement joins TRBV5-1 to TRBJ2-2; no reliable D call. The CDR3 spans 13 residues. Trimming stripped 0 bases from V and 7 bases from J, with 7 bases between. In germline, CDR1 is SGHRS, CDR2 YFSETQ. CDR3 DNA sequence: TGCGCCAGCAGCTTGGGGGCTGACGGGGAGCTGTTTTTT. Amino acids: CASSLGADGELFF.

This clone has more than one count but fewer than ten. The chain is built from TRBV5-1 and TRBJ1-5; 7 nucleotides align to TRBD1. From germline, CDR1 is SGHRS and CDR2 YFSETQ. V lost 3 bases, J lost 0 bases, and 3 bases stayed unmatched. The CDR3 runs 15 residues. DNA for the CDR3: TGCGCCAGCAGCTGGGGACAGAATAGCAATCAGCCCCAGCATTTT. Translated, it gives CASSWGQNSNQPQHF.

The chain joins TRBV2 to TRBJ2-7; D may be TRBD2 (7 bases). The CDR3 sequence is 14 residues long. V lost 5 bases and J 0 bases, leaving 11 bases between the germline ends. Germline-derived CDR1 and CDR2 are SNHLY and FYNNEI. The CDR3: CASSLRGASYEQYF. The CDR3 DNA reads TGTGCCAGCAGTCTCCGGGGGGCCTCCTACGAGCAGTACTTC.

Only a few counts were recorded for this clone. This chain joins TRBV5-1 and TRBJ1-1; tentatively, D is TRBD1 (5 bases). V was pared by 5 bases and J by 1 base, with 21 bases between. The CDR3 consists of 17 residues. The germline V gene encodes CDR1 SGHRS and CDR2 YFSETQ. The chain's CDR3 is CASRQGGSPPRNTEAFF. The CDR3 nucleotides are TGCGCCAGCAGGCAGGGTGGGTCTCCTCCCAGGAACACTGAAGCTTTCTTT.

This clone was recorded a few times. The rearrangement uses TRBV4-2 and TRBJ1-1; 7 nucleotides match TRBD1. The CDR3 extends over 16 amino acids. Germline assignment: CDR1 LGHNA and CDR2 YNFKEQ. V shed 1 base, J shed 12 bases, and the junction held 17 bases outside the gene matches. The CDR3 region is CASSQGSGGNPWGPFF. The CDR3 DNA reads as TGTGCCAGCAGCCAAGGGTCAGGGGGTAATCCCTGGGGGCCTTTCTTT.

This chain uses TRBV18 with TRBJ2-5; weak D call: TRBD1 (6 bases). Trimming took off 0 bases at V and 5 bases at J, with 10 bases between the two ends. This CDR3 spans 14 amino acids. The germline gives CDR1 KGHSH, CDR2 LQKENI. The CDR3: CASSPPTGRETQYF. For the CDR3, the DNA is TGTGCCAGCTCACCACCGACAGGACGGGAGACCCAGTACTTC.

This chain joins TRBV2 and TRBJ2-7, with D unclear. The CDR3 is 11 residues long. Germline values: CDR1 SNHLY, CDR2 FYNNEI. V lost 2 bases and J 4 bases, leaving 3 bases between the germline ends. Here the CDR3 reads CASSEPYEQYF. In DNA, the CDR3 is TGTGCCAGCAGTGAACCTTACGAGCAGTACTTC.

This chain links TRBV15 with TRBJ1-2; 9 bases agree with TRBD1. Germline CDR1 is LNHNV and CDR2 is YYDKDF (reference sequence). Trimming took 4 bases from V and 5 from J; bases not matched to a gene: 5. This CDR3 has 14 residues. The CDR3 is CATSKDGQGYGYTF. CDR3 nucleotides: TGTGCCACCAGCAAGGATGGACAGGGGTATGGCTACACCTTC.

The chain has TRBV7-2 and TRBJ2-7, with 13 bases matching TRBD2. Germline values: CDR1 SGHTA, CDR2 FQGNSA. The CDR3 consists of 13 residues. V lost 6 bases and J lost 5; bases outside the gene matches: 1. The CDR3, as DNA: TGTGCCAGCAGACTAGCGGGGGGGGACGAGCAGTACTTC. Amino acids: CASRLAGGDEQYF.

The chain is built from TRBV6-5 and TRBJ2-7; D perhaps matches TRBD2 (5 bases). The length of the CDR3 is 13 residues. V dropped 5 bases and J dropped 2 bases, with 10 bases sitting between them. CDR1 MNHEY and CDR2 SVGAGI come from the germline V gene. CDR3 region: CASSPGTPYEQYF. CDR3 coding DNA: TGTGCCAGCAGTCCGGGAACACCCTACGAGCAGTACTTC.

This clone has more than one count but fewer than ten. The V and J genes are TRBV4-1 and TRBJ2-2; 11 nucleotides align to TRBD2. The CDR3 length is 18 residues. Germline loops: CDR1 MGHRA, CDR2 YSYEKL. Trimming removed 3 bases from V and 1 base from J; junction bases left unmatched: 7. The CDR3 DNA follows: TGCGCCAGCAGCCACTTACTAGCGGGGGTGAGGAACACCGGGGAGCTGTTTTTT. Translated: CASSHLLAGVRNTGELFF.

The table lists this clone with a few counts. V gene TRBV2 combines with J gene TRBJ2-7; tentative D call: TRBD2 (6 bases). Trimming left V 8 bases short and J 0 bases short, with 11 bases between. This CDR3 is built from 13 residues. CDR1 is SNHLY and CDR2 is FYNNEI in the germline V gene. CDR3 loop: CASFGGVSYEQYF. CDR3 nucleotides: TGTGCCAGCTTTGGCGGGGTCTCCTACGAGCAGTACTTC.

This clone was seen a few times. The chain employs TRBV2 and TRBJ2-1, with TRBD2 matching over 9 bases. The CDR3 loop spans 18 amino acids. Looked up from germline, CDR1 is SNHLY and CDR2 is FYNNEI. J lost 0 bases, V lost 7 bases, and 13 bases had no gene match. The CDR3 DNA follows: TGTGCCAGCAAGCTTCGGGCTAGCGGGGAAAGCTCCTACAATGAGCAGTTCTTC. This gives the protein CASKLRASGESSYNEQFF.

This clone was seen a handful of times. The chain combines TRBV5-6 with TRBJ1-1; no clear D. V was cut by 4 bases and J by 10 bases, with 20 bases left in between. Looked up from germline, CDR1 is SGHDT and CDR2 is YYEEEE. The CDR3 sequence is 14 residues long. CDR3 coding DNA: TGTGCCAGCAGCCCCCGTGAGTCCGGGTTGGTAGCTTTCTTT. Residues: CASSPRESGLVAFF.

This clone came up a few times. J is TRBJ2-7 and V is TRBV29-1; D is unresolved. Germline V gene sequence: CDR1 SQVTM, CDR2 ANQGSEA. This CDR3 has 11 residues. Trimming shortened V by 5 bases and J by 5 bases, and 10 bases separated the two germline ends. The CDR3 DNA is TGCAGCGTTACGGAGAAGAACGAGCAGTACTTC. It encodes CSVTEKNEQYF.

The genes are TRBV11-1 and TRBJ1-6; 7 bases match TRBD1. V gave up 6 bases and J gave up 8 bases; unmatched junction bases: 7. Per germline, CDR1 SGHAT and CDR2 FQDESV (reference sequence). The CDR3 has 14 amino acids. CDR3 sequence: CASSSTGSDSPLHF. CDR3 sequence (DNA): TGTGCCAGCAGTTCGACAGGGAGTGATTCACCCCTCCACTTT. The full variable domain, in which reference TRBV11-1 and TRBJ1-6 provide the parts outside the CDR3, is EAEVAQSPRYKITEKSQAVAFWCDPISGHATLYWYRQILGQGPELLVQFQDESVVDDSQLPKDRFSAERLKGVDSTLKIQPAELGDSAMYLCASSSTGSDSPLHFGNGTRLTVT.

The chain carries TRBV6-5 and TRBJ1-6; D possibly corresponds to TRBD1 (5 bases). CDR3 length equals 15 residues. Germline CDR1 MNHEY, CDR2 SVGAGI. V was clipped by 2 bases and J by 5 bases, with 10 bases between them. This chain's CDR3 is CASSYGAVNNSPLHF. CDR3 coding DNA: TGTGCCAGCAGTTACGGGGCAGTAAATAATTCACCCCTCCACTTT.

This chain joins TRBV6-1 and TRBJ1-1; a possible D gene is TRBD1 (6 bases). The V and J ends lost 5 bases and 9 bases respectively, with 16 bases between them. Per germline, CDR1 MNHNS and CDR2 SASEGT. The CDR3 consists of 13 residues. The CDR3 here is CASSKPGQLKAFF. CDR3 in DNA: TGTGCCAGCAGTAAGCCGGGACAACTAAAAGCTTTCTTT.

This sequence joins TRBV6-5 and TRBJ1-1, with a tentative D call TRBD1 (6 bases). The germline V gene has CDR1 MNHEY and CDR2 SVGAGI. Trimming removed 4 bases at V and 4 bases at J, with 19 bases between. CDR3 size: 16 residues. As DNA, the CDR3 is TGTGCCAGCAGTTGGGGGAGGGGGGCGGTTAGCACTGAAGCTTTCTTT. The encoded protein is CASSWGRGAVSTEAFF.